The 19 T cell receptor beta chains given below trace back to one sample, sequenced in a study of neoadjuvant anti-PD-1 for oral cavity cancer (dated by TCRdb to the early 2020s). The sample's time point, from its label and the paper: after neoadjuvant nivolumab, at surgical resection. The library relied on the immunoSEQ multiplex PCR assay. Here the immuneACCESS table is served through TCRdb, limited to in-frame sequences with V and J called. Missing clones are a known gap in these copies; in checked studies unresolved V genes cover under half, and the rest lacks a known reason. The sample table holds several thousand clones, of which around 60% were seen once. The top ten hold 3.5% to 5% of the sample. The sample here was PBMCs, taken after nivolumab (anti-PD-1) treatment. The receptors stem from a person aged 40 to 85 with oral cavity squamous cell carcinoma.

The J gene is TRBJ1-1, the V gene TRBV6-4; possible D gene TRBD1, 6 bases. The CDR3 sequence is 14 residues long. The germline V gene has CDR1 MRHNA and CDR2 SNTAGT. The ends were cut back, 3 bases at V and 5 bases at J, with 13 bases in the middle. CDR3 DNA sequence: TGTGCCAGCAGTGAAAGGGGGGGGTATACTGAAGCTTTCTTT. This encodes CASSERGGYTEAFF.

The chain joins TRBV11-2 to TRBJ2-7, with D tentatively TRBD1 (5 bases). CDR1 is SGHAT, CDR2 FQNNGV, per germline. The CDR3 consists of 17 residues. Trimming removed 5 bases from V and 0 bases from J, with 20 bases in between. The CDR3 reads CASSLRGGSLSSYEQYF. CDR3 coding DNA: TGTGCCAGCAGCCTAAGGGGTGGTAGCCTGAGCTCCTACGAGCAGTACTTC.

The chain carries TRBV5-6 and TRBJ2-7, with 7 bases identical to TRBD2. The CDR3 consists of 17 residues. Germline V gene lookup returns CDR1 SGHDT and CDR2 YYEEEE. V lost 3 bases and J lost 2; bases outside the gene matches: 14. Here the CDR3 reads CASSSSGTAGPPYEQYF. CDR3 DNA: TGTGCCAGCAGCTCCTCCGGAACAGCGGGACCCCCCTACGAGCAGTACTTC.

The chain recombines TRBV30 with TRBJ2-1; 9 bases are shared with TRBD1. This CDR3 comprises 13 residues. The V gene's germline CDR1 is GTSNPN and CDR2 SVGIG (reference sequence). V lost 5 bases and J lost 6; bases outside the gene matches: 5. In DNA, the CDR3 is TGTGCCTGGGGACAGGGGTCCCTCAATGAGCAGTTCTTC. Protein product: CAWGQGSLNEQFF.

The V gene is TRBV2, the J gene TRBJ2-7; no firm D call. With 4 bases removed from V and 2 bases from J, the gap between germline ends came to 6 bases. Germline CDR1 is SNHLY and CDR2 is FYNNEI. This CDR3 is 12 amino acids long. CDR3 region: CASSAGTYEQYF. The CDR3 nucleotides read TGTGCCAGCAGTGCTGGAACCTACGAGCAGTACTTC.

This chain connects TRBV7-8 to TRBJ2-6, with 15 bases that match TRBD2. The CDR3 runs to 18 residues. Trimming at V came to 5 bases and at J to 4 bases, leaving 6 bases not matched to a gene. Germline lookup yields CDR1 SGHVS and CDR2 FQNEAQ. The CDR3 loop is CASSRGTSGRTGANVLTF. The CDR3 coding sequence is TGTGCCAGCAGCCGCGGGACTAGCGGGAGGACAGGGGCCAACGTCCTGACTTTC.

The table lists this clone with a few counts. V is TRBV4-1 and J is TRBJ1-4, with D unclear. This CDR3 is 18 amino acids long. The V end was cut by 3 bases, the J end by 0 bases, with 17 bases between. Germline V lookup: CDR1 MGHRA, CDR2 YSYEKL. The CDR3 DNA is TGCGCCAGCAGCCAGGCGAATCTCGGACTTGCAACTAATGAAAAACTGTTTTTT. It is translated as CASSQANLGLATNEKLFF.

The chain joins TRBV19 to TRBJ1-6; possibly TRBD1 for D (6 bases). V was shortened by 3 bases and J by 10 bases, with 16 bases between the two germline ends. CDR1 and CDR2 from the germline V gene are LNHDA and SQIVND (reference sequence). This CDR3 has 15 amino acids. CDR3: CASSMRGQGGSPLHF. The CDR3, as DNA: TGTGCCAGTAGTATGAGGGGCCAAGGGGGATCACCCCTCCACTTT.

This chain links TRBV7-3 with TRBJ2-1; no clear D. Germline CDR1 is SGHTA and CDR2 is FQGTGA. The CDR3 extends over 18 amino acids. The V gene lost 4 bases and the J gene lost 3 bases, with 22 bases spanning the gap. Here the CDR3 reads CASSSPLDASSIYNEQFF. As DNA, the CDR3 is TGTGCCAGCAGCTCACCTTTGGACGCGTCGTCTATCTACAATGAGCAGTTCTTC.

This sequence joins TRBV2 and TRBJ2-7; either TRBD1 or TRBD2 may fit D (5 bases each). The V gene lost 6 bases and the J gene lost 0 bases, with 15 bases spanning the gap. This CDR3 is 15 amino acids long. CDR1 SNHLY and CDR2 FYNNEI come from the germline V gene. CDR3 amino acids: CASSHTGPPSYEQYF. The CDR3 nucleotides read TGTGCCAGCAGCCACACGGGACCGCCCTCCTACGAGCAGTACTTC.

The sample holds a few counts of this clone. This sequence joins TRBV18 and TRBJ1-1; D may be TRBD1 (6 bases). This CDR3 comprises 15 residues. The V gene lost 0 bases and the J gene lost 4 bases, with 12 bases spanning the gap. Germline assignment: CDR1 KGHSH and CDR2 LQKENI. The CDR3 loop is CASSPPGGIGTEAFF. DNA of the CDR3: TGTGCCAGCTCACCACCCGGGGGCATCGGCACTGAAGCTTTCTTT. The full variable domain, in which reference TRBV18 and TRBJ1-1 provide the parts outside the CDR3, is NAGVMQNPRHLVRRRGQEARLRCSPMKGHSHVYWYRQLPEEGLKFMVYLQKENIIDESGMPKERFSAEFPKEGPSILRIQQVVRGDSAAYFCASSPPGGIGTEAFFGQGTRLTVV.

CDR3 sequence reads: CASSLEGPAGDTQYF. CDR3 sequence (DNA): TGCGCCAGCAGCTTGGAGGGACCGGCTGGGGATACGCAGTATTTT. This chain uses TRBV5-1 with TRBJ2-3; D may match TRBD1 or TRBD2 (5 bases each). CDR3 length: 15 amino acids. With 0 bases removed from V and 6 bases from J, the gap between germline ends came to 14 bases. Germline V lookup: CDR1 SGHRS, CDR2 YFSETQ.

This chain connects TRBV9 to TRBJ2-7, with 11 bases identical to TRBD2. Germline V CDR1 and CDR2: SGDLS, YYNGEE. V was pared by 4 bases and J by 6 bases, with 6 bases of the junction left unmatched. This CDR3 has 14 residues. CDR3 in DNA: TGTGCCAGCAGCCCGATCGGGACTAGCGGCGAGCAGTACTTC. This codes for CASSPIGTSGEQYF.

The sample holds a few counts of this clone. The chain is built from TRBV27 and TRBJ2-1; 8 bases match TRBD2. The junction had 15 bases not matched to a gene; V was cut back by 2 bases and J by 0 bases. This CDR3 has 20 amino acids. CDR1 is MNHEY, CDR2 SMNVEV, per germline (reference sequence). CDR3 sequence (DNA): TGTGCCAGCAGTTTAGGCCGGCCTCGGGGGGGCCCGAGCTCCTACAATGAGCAGTTCTTC. Its protein is CASSLGRPRGGPSSYNEQFF.

This clone showed up just a few times. The V and J genes are TRBV29-1 and TRBJ2-3, with 11 positions matching TRBD1. V trimming: 3 bases; J trimming: 3 bases; junction bases outside the gene matches: 2. The CDR3 covers 14 residues. Germline V lookup: CDR1 SQVTM, CDR2 ANQGSEA. The CDR3 here is CSVEGQGVTDTQYF. The CDR3 DNA sequence: TGCAGCGTTGAGGGACAGGGGGTTACAGATACGCAGTATTTT.

The chain couples TRBV5-4 to TRBJ1-2; D not resolved. V was cut by 0 bases and J by 8 bases, with 11 bases left in between. The CDR3 is 13 amino acids. In germline, CDR1 is SGHNT, CDR2 YYREEE (reference sequence). Here the CDR3 DNA reads TGTGCCAGCAGCTTGGAACAGCGAGGGGGCTACACCTTC. Protein product: CASSLEQRGGYTF.

This clone was found a few times. The chain recombines TRBV14 with TRBJ2-7; D unresolved. The ends were cut back, 1 base at V and 5 bases at J, with 3 bases in the middle. The CDR3 runs 11 residues. Germline CDR1 reads SGHDN; CDR2 reads FVKESK. The CDR3 here is CASSQANEQYF. As DNA, the CDR3 is TGTGCCAGCAGCCAAGCAAACGAGCAGTACTTC.

The chain uses TRBV6-1 and TRBJ2-3, with TRBD2 as a possible D gene (6 bases). The CDR3 contains 15 residues. V was pared by 10 bases and J by 0 bases, with 17 bases between. Germline-derived CDR1 and CDR2 are MNHNS and SASEGT. CDR3 amino acids: CATEDGGASTDTQYF. The CDR3 nucleotides are TGTGCCACAGAGGACGGGGGAGCTAGCACAGATACGCAGTATTTT.

This clone has a single count. The chain has TRBV4-1 and TRBJ2-5; D might be TRBD2 (5 bases). Germline-derived CDR1 and CDR2 are MGHRA and YSYEKL. Deletions cut 4 bases from V and 6 bases from J, with 15 bases between. There are 14 residues in the CDR3. The CDR3 DNA sequence: TGCGCCAGCAGCCCCGGACTTCCCCCCAAGACCCAGTACTTC. Translated, it gives CASSPGLPPKTQYF.